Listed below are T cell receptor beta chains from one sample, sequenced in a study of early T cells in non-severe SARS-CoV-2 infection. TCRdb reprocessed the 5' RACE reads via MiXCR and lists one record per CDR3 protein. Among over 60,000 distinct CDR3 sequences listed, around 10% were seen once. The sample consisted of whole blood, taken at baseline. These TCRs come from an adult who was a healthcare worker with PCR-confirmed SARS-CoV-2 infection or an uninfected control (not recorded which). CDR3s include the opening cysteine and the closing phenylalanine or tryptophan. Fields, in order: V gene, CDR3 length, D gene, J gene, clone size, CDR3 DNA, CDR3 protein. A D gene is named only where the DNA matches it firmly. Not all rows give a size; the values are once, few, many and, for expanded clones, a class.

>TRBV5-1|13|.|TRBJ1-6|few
TGCGCCTCAGCTGGTCAGGATAATTCACCCCTCCACTTT
CASAGQDNSPLHF
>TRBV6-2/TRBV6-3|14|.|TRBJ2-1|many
TGTGCCAGCAGTTCCCCGGACGGAGTCAATGAGCAGTTCTTC
CASSSPDGVNEQFF
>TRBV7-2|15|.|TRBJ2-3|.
TGTGCCAGCAGCTTACAAGGGGGGGCTACAGATACGCAGTATTTT
CASSLQGGATDTQYF
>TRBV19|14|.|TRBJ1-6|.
TGTGCCGGTAGTATTGTCGGGGATAATTCACCCCTCCACTTT
CAGSIVGDNSPLHF
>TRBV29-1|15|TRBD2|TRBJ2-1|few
TGCAGCGTCCTTGGGACTAGCGGGGGGTACAATGAGCAGTTCTTC
CSVLGTSGGYNEQFF
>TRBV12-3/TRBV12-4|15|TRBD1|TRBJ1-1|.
TGTGCCAGCATCATAATGGGACAGGTCTTTACTGAAGCTTTCTTT
CASIIMGQVFTEAFF
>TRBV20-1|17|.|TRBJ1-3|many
TGCAGTGCTAGTCGGGTTACGGGGAAACGGTCTGGAAACACCATATATTTT
CSASRVTGKRSGNTIYF
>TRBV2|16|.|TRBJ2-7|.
TGTGCCAGCAGTGTGAGGCAGGATTCCCCCTCCTACGAGCAGTACTTC
CASSVRQDSPSYEQYF
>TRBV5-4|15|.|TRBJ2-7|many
TGTGCCAGCAGCTTTTTCGGGACCGTGTCCTACGAGCAGTACTTC
CASSFFGTVSYEQYF
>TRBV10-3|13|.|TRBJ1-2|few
TGTGCAGTTTCGGTCAGGGAGAACTATGGCTACACCTTC
CAVSVRENYGYTF
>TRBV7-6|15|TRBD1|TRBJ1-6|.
TGTGCCAGCAGCATGGACAGGGGGAATAATTCACCCCTCCACTTT
CASSMDRGNNSPLHF
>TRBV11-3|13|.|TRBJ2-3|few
TGTGCCAGCAGCTTGACTTACACAGATACGCAGTATTTT
CASSLTYTDTQYF
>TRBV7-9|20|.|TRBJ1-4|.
TGTGCCAGCAGCCCTAGGGCCTGGGGGACCCTGTCGGAAACTAATGAAAAACTGTTTTTT
CASSPRAWGTLSETNEKLFF
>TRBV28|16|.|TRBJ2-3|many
TGTGCCAGCAGTTTTCGGGGGGCCGATGGCACAGATACGCAGTATTTT
CASSFRGADGTDTQYF
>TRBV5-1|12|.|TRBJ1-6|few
TGCGCCAGCAGTCAGGGCGATTCACCCCTCCACTTT
CASSQGDSPLHF
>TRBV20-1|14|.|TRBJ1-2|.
TGCAGTGCTGGGCTGTCAGGGGCGGGCTATGGCTACACCTTC
CSAGLSGAGYGYTF
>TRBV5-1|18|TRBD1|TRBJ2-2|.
TGCGCCAGCAGCTTGTGGGTGACAGGGCATCTGAACACCGGGGAGCTGTTTTTT
CASSLWVTGHLNTGELFF
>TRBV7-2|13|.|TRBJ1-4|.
TGTGCCAGCAGCTTACAATGGAGGGAAAAACTGTTTTTT
CASSLQWREKLFF
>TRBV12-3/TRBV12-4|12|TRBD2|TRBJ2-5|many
TGTGCCAGCAGTGGGGGGGGTGAGACCCAGTACTTC
CASSGGGETQYF
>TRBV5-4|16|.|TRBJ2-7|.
TGTGCCAGCACCATACTAGGCCGGCGGGCCTCCTACGAGCAGTACTTC
CASTILGRRASYEQYF
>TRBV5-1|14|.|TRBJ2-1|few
TGCGCCAGCGCTACTAGCCACTCCTACAATGAGCAGTTCTTC
CASATSHSYNEQFF
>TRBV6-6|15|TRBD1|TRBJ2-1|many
TGTGCCAGCAGAACAGGGGGCGGACCCTACAATGAGCAGTTCTTC
CASRTGGGPYNEQFF
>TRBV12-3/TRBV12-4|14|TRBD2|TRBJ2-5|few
TGTGCCAGCAGAAGAGCGGGATTCCAAGAGACCCAGTACTTC
CASRRAGFQETQYF
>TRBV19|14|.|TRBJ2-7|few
TGTGCCAGTAGTATGGACATAAGCTCCTACGAGCAGTACTTC
CASSMDISSYEQYF
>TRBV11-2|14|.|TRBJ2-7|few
TGTGCCAGCAGCTTAGGGGCCGGCCCCTACGAGCAGTACTTC
CASSLGAGPYEQYF
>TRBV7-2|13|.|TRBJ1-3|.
TGTGCCAGCACCTACAGCCTAGGAAACACCATATATTTT
CASTYSLGNTIYF
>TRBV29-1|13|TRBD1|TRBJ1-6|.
TGCAGCGTTGCGGACAGGGGTAATTCACCCCTCCACTTT
CSVADRGNSPLHF
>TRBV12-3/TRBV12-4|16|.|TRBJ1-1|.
TGTGCCAGCAGTTTAGCGCCGGGAGTGGAGAACACTGAAGCTTTCTTT
CASSLAPGVENTEAFF
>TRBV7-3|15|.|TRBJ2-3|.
TGTGCCAGCAGCCCGACTAGGAACCCCACAGATACGCAGTATTTT
CASSPTRNPTDTQYF
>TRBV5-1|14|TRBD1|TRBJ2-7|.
TGCGCCAGCAGCTGGAACCAGGGGGATCGGGAGCAGTACTTC
CASSWNQGDREQYF
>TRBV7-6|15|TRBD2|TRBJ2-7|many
TGTGCCAGCAGCCCGGGACTAGCGGGGTTCTACGAGCAGTACTTC
CASSPGLAGFYEQYF
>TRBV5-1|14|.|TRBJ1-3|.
TGCGCCAGCAGCTTGGTGGGATCTGGAAACACCATATATTTT
CASSLVGSGNTIYF
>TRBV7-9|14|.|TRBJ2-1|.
TGTGCCAGCAGCTTAGTAGATAGGACCAATGAGCAGTTCTTC
CASSLVDRTNEQFF
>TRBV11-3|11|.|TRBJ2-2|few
TGTGCCAGCGCGTACAGCGGGGAGCTGTTTTTT
CASAYSGELFF
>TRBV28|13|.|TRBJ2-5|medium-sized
TGTGCCAGCAGTGACAGGTTTCAAGAGACCCAGTACTTC
CASSDRFQETQYF
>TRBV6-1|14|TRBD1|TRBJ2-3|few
TGTGCCAGCAGCGAGGGACAGGGAACAGATACGCAGTATTTT
CASSEGQGTDTQYF
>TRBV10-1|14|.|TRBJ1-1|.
TGCGCCAGCAGTGACACTACAGGGAACACTGAAGCTTTCTTT
CASSDTTGNTEAFF